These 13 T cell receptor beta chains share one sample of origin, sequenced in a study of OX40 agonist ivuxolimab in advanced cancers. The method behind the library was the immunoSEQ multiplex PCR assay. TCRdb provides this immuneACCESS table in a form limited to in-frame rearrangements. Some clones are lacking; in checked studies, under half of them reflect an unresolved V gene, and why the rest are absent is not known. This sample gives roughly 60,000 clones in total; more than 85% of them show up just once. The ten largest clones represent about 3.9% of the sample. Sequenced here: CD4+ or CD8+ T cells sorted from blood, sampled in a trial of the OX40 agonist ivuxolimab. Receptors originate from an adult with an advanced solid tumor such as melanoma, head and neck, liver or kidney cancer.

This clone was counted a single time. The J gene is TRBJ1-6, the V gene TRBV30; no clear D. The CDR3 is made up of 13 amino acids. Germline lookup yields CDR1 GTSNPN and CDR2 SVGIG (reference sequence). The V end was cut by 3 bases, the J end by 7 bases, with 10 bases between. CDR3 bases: TGTGCCTGGAGGAATCAGCTAAATTCACCCCTCCACTTT. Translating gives CAWRNQLNSPLHF. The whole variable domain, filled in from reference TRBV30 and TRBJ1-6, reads SQTIHQWPATLVQPVGSPLSLECTVEGTSNPNLYWYRQAAGRGLQLLFYSVGIGQISSEVPQNLSASRPQDRQFILSSKKLLLSDSGFYLCAWRNQLNSPLHFGNGTRLTVT.

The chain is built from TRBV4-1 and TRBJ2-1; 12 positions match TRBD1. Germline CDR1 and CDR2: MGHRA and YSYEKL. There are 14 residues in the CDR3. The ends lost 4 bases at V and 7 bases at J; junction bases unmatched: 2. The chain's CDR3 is CASSRDRGRNEQFF. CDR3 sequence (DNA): TGCGCCAGCAGCCGGGACAGGGGGCGAAATGAGCAGTTCTTC.

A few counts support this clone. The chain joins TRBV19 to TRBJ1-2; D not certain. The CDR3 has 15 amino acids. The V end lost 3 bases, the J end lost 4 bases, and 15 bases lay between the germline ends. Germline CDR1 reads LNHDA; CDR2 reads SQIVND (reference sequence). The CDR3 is CASSIYGPFSYGYTF. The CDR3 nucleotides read TGTGCCAGTAGTATTTACGGACCTTTCTCCTATGGCTACACCTTC.

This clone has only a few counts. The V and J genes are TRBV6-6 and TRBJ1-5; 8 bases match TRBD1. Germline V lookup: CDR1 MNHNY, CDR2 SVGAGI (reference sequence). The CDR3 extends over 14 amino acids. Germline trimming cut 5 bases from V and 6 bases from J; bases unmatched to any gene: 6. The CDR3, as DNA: TGTGCCAGCAGTCCCGGGACAGGAGGTCAGCCCCAGCATTTT. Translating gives CASSPGTGGQPQHF.

In nucleotides, the CDR3 is TGTGCCATCAGTGAGGAGACTCCGAACACTGAAGCTTTCTTT. Residues: CAISEETPNTEAFF. This chain joins TRBV10-3 and TRBJ1-1; D not resolved. The CDR3 has 14 residues. Germline CDR1 and CDR2: ENHRY and SYGVKD. The ends were cut back, 2 bases at V and 1 base at J, with 8 bases in the middle.

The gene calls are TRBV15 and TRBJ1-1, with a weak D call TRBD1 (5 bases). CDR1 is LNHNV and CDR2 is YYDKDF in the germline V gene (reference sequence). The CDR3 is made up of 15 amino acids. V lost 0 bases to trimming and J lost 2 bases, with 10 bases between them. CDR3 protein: CATSRDNRFNTEAFF. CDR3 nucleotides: TGTGCCACCAGCAGAGATAACAGGTTTAACACTGAAGCTTTCTTT.

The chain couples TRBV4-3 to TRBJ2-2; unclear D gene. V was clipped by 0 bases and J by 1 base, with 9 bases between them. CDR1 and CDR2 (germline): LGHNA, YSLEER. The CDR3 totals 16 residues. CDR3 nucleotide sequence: TGCGCCAGCAGCCAAGAGTGGGGATGGAACACCGGGGAGCTGTTTTTT. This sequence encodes CASSQEWGWNTGELFF.

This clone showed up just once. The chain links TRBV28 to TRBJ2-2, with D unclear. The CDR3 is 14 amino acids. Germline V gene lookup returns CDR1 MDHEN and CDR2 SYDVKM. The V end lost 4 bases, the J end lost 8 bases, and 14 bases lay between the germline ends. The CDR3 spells CASSSRTGTGELFF. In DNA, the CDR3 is TGTGCCAGCAGTTCCAGAACCGGTACGGGGGAGCTGTTTTTT.

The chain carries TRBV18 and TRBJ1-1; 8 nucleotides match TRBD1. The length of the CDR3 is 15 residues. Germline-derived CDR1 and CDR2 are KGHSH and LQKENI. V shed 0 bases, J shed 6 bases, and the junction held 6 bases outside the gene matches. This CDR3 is CASSPPGQGGSEAFF. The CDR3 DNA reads TGTGCCAGCTCACCACCCGGACAGGGCGGATCTGAAGCTTTCTTT.

The CDR3 here is CASSTRRGQRGNTIYF. The CDR3 DNA follows: TGTGCCAGCAGCACTCGCCGGGGGCAGCGTGGAAACACCATATATTTT. The V call is TRBV11-3, the J call TRBJ1-3; maybe TRBD1 (6 bases). The CDR3 spans 16 residues. Trimming left V 5 bases short and J 3 bases short, with 17 bases between. Germline CDR1 reads SGHNT; CDR2 reads YENEEA.

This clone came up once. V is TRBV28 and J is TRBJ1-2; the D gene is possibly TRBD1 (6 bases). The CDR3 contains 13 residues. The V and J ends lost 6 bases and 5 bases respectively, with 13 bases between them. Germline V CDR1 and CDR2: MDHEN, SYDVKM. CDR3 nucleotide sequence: TGTGCCAGCAGAACAGGGAACGGGTATGGCTACACCTTC. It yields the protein CASRTGNGYGYTF.

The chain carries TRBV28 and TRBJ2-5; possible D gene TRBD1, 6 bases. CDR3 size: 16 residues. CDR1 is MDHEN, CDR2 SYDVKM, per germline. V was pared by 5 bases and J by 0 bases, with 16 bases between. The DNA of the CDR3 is TGTGCCAGCAGTCCCGGGACACGGTCGAACCAAGAGACCCAGTACTTC. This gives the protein CASSPGTRSNQETQYF.

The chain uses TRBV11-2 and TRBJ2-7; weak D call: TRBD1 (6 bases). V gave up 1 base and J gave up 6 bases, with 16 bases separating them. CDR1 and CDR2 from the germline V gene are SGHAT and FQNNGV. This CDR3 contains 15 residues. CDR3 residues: CASSLVRWGLVEQYF. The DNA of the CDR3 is TGTGCCAGCAGCTTAGTTCGGTGGGGGCTAGTCGAGCAGTACTTC.